Sequencing of this T cell receptor (beta chain) was carried out in a study of CD8 T cells in Susac syndrome. The multiple sclerosis control group comprised treatment-naive patients with stable or active relapsing-remitting disease. The RNA input was about 0.45 to 1 ug, and it was reverse transcribed with random hexamers. Across 54 Vbeta and 13 Jbeta, TCR beta CDR3 was amplified with immunoSEQ multiplex PCR. TCRdb passed the immunoSEQ multiplex PCR reads through MiXCR, listing each CDR3 protein once. The profile shows hundreds of thousands of distinct CDR3 sequences, approximately 85% of them singletons. The sample holds a few counts of this clonotype. Sequencing used CD8+ T cells from PBMCs. The sequence came from a human donor with multiple sclerosis.

CDR3 nucleotides: TGTGCCAGCAGCCGAGCAGACAGGCTTTCCTACGAGCAGTACTTC. Residues: CASSRADRLSYEQYF. The chain links TRBV5-8 to TRBJ2-7; D possibly corresponds to TRBD1 (6 bases). V dropped 4 bases and J dropped 1 base, with 15 bases sitting between them. CDR1 is SGHTS, CDR2 YDEGEE, per germline. The CDR3 covers 15 residues.